This entry lists 6 T cell receptor beta chains sequenced from one sample in a study of T cell responses to AZD1222 COVID-19 vaccine. Data came from immunoSEQ multiplex PCR; TCRdb stores just in-frame clones and leaves some out. The sample lists around 140,000 clones, around 90% seen once, with 5.4% in the top ten. The sequencing here drew on peripheral blood, taken 28 days after the second dose of the MenACWY control vaccine. All receptors derive from an adult who received the MenACWY meningococcal vaccine as a control.

The chain joins TRBV4-2 to TRBJ2-3; maybe TRBD1 (6 bases). The CDR3 has 15 amino acids. V lost 3 bases and J 4 bases, leaving 14 bases between the germline ends. From germline, CDR1 is LGHNA and CDR2 YNFKEQ. This chain's CDR3 is CASSQANTGPDTQYF. The DNA for the CDR3 is TGTGCCAGCAGCCAGGCCAACACAGGGCCAGATACGCAGTATTTT.

This chain joins TRBV19 and TRBJ2-2, with 9 bases aligning to TRBD1. Trimming cost V 5 bases and J 2 bases; bases outside gene matches: 6. This CDR3 has 16 amino acids. The germline V gene encodes CDR1 LNHDA and CDR2 SQIVND (reference sequence). CDR3 DNA sequence: TGTGCCAGTAGTTCGCGGACAGGGGCTAACACCGGGGAGCTGTTTTTT. Its translation: CASSSRTGANTGELFF.

The chain links TRBV6-5 to TRBJ2-3; either TRBD1 or TRBD2 may supply D (6 bases each). V was pared by 6 bases and J by 7 bases, with 14 bases between. The CDR3 contains 13 residues. CDR1 and CDR2 (germline): MNHEY, SVGAGI. As DNA, the CDR3 is TGTGCCAGCAGGCCCACAGGGAGGCATACGCAGTATTTT. Translation gives CASRPTGRHTQYF.

V usage is TRBV6-5 and J usage is TRBJ1-2; D unclear. Between the trimmed V and J ends, which lost 4 bases and 4 bases, there was a span of 10 bases. The CDR3 runs to 13 residues. Germline CDR1 reads MNHEY; CDR2 reads SVGAGI. CDR3 sequence reads: CASSFGLSYGYTF. The CDR3, as DNA: TGTGCCAGCAGTTTTGGACTTTCCTATGGCTACACCTTC.

The sample holds a few counts of this clone. V gene TRBV5-1 combines with J gene TRBJ1-1; 11 bases agree with TRBD1. Per germline, CDR1 SGHRS and CDR2 YFSETQ. This CDR3 is built from 16 residues. The V and J ends lost 4 bases and 1 base, in that order; junction bases with no gene match: 6. CDR3 sequence (DNA): TGCGCCAGCAGCCGGACAGGGGGCGTGGAGAACACTGAAGCTTTCTTT. Translation: CASSRTGGVENTEAFF.

This chain's CDR3 is CASIGSSAQNIQYF. In nucleotides, the CDR3 is TGTGCCAGTATTGGGAGCAGCGCACAAAACATTCAGTACTTC. The V gene is TRBV19, the J gene TRBJ2-4, with a possible D match to TRBD2 (5 bases). The germline V and J ends were trimmed by 7 bases and 5 bases, with 15 bases remaining between them. The CDR3 runs 14 residues. Germline lookup yields CDR1 LNHDA and CDR2 SQIVND (reference sequence).